The rows below give T cell receptor beta chains drawn from one sample of a study of blood T cell repertoires in COVID-19. Here immunoSEQ multiplex PCR was the method, and the copy in TCRdb shows in-frame clones only, minus some. This sample carries approximately 240,000 clones, approximately 86% of them seen once, and the ten largest clones take 4.5% to 6%. The sample comprised peripheral blood. All receptors come from a woman at least 80 years old with active or convalescent COVID-19. Each CDR3 is given with its conserved first and last residue. A D gene is named only where the DNA matches it firmly. Not all rows give a size; the values are once, few, many and, for expanded clones, a class.

clone_size,d_call,cdr3_length,v_call,j_call,cdr3_nt,cdr3_aa
few,TRBD1,18,TRBV28,TRBJ1-2,TGTGCCAGCAGTTCACCGTCCGGGACAGGGGTTCTCGGTCTCGGCTACACCTTC,CASSSPSGTGVLGLGYTF
-,-,17,TRBV18,TRBJ1-5,TGTGCCAGCTCACCCCCCGGGCAGGGGATAAGCAATCAGCCCCAGCATTTT,CASSPPGQGISNQPQHF
-,TRBD2,17,TRBV11-2,TRBJ2-5,TGTGCCAGCAGCTACCGCAGGGCTAGCGGGACCCAAGAGACCCAGTACTTC,CASSYRRASGTQETQYF
-,TRBD1,13,TRBV27,TRBJ1-4,TGTGCCAGCAGTCCCGGGACAGGGGCAAAACTGTTTTTT,CASSPGTGAKLFF
-,-,12,TRBV5-4,TRBJ2-5,TGTGCCAGCAGCTTGCAGGGAGAGACCCAGTACTTC,CASSLQGETQYF
-,-,15,TRBV5-1,TRBJ1-5,TGCGCCAGCAGCCTCCTCGGGGGTTCCGATCAGCCCCAGCATTTT,CASSLLGGSDQPQHF
-,TRBD1,13,TRBV5-6,TRBJ1-2,TGTGCCAGCAGCTCAGGACAGGCAGGTGGCTACACCTTC,CASSSGQAGGYTF
-,-,20,TRBV18,TRBJ2-3,TGTGCCAGCTCAACCCGGGCCCTTACCGACTACGGTATAGACACAGATACGCAGTATTTT,CASSTRALTDYGIDTDTQYF
-,-,16,TRBV25-1,TRBJ1-6,TGTGCCAGCAGTGGACTAAATCGGGACTGGAATTCACCCCTCCACTTT,CASSGLNRDWNSPLHF
-,-,14,TRBV5-1,TRBJ2-3,TGCGCCAGCAGCTTACGGGGGAGCACAGATACGCAGTATTTT,CASSLRGSTDTQYF
-,TRBD2,15,TRBV18,TRBJ2-7,TGTGCCAGCTCACCAGGGACTAGCGGGAGGTACGAGCAGTACTTC,CASSPGTSGRYEQYF
-,-,11,TRBV2,TRBJ2-7,TGTGCCAGCAGTGACAGATACGAGCAGTACTTC,CASSDRYEQYF
-,-,16,TRBV5-5,TRBJ1-6,TGTGCCAGCAGCTTGTTTGGCGGCATAATAGGGGCACCCCTCCACTTT,CASSLFGGIIGAPLHF
-,-,16,TRBV15,TRBJ2-3,TGTGCCACCAGCCGACAGGGTCAAATGGGGAGGGATACGCAGTATTTT,CATSRQGQMGRDTQYF
once,TRBD2,15,TRBV28,TRBJ2-3,TGTGCCAGCGGGTTAGCGGGAGGTTTGGCAGATACGCAGTATTTT,CASGLAGGLADTQYF